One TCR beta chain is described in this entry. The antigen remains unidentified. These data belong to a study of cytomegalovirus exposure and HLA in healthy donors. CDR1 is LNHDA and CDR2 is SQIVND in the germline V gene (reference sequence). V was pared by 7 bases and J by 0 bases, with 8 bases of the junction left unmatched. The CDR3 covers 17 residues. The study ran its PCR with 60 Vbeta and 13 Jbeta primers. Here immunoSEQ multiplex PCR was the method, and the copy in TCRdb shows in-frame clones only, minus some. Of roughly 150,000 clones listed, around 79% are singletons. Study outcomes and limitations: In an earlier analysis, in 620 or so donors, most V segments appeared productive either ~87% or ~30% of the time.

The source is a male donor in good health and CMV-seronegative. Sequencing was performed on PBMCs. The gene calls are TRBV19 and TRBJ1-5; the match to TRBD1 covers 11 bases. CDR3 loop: CASTSDRGLGSNQPQHF. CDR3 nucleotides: TGTGCCAGTACCTCGGACAGGGGGCTTGGTAGCAATCAGCCCCAGCATTTT.